These 15 T cell receptor beta chains were sequenced from one sample in a study of chemoradiotherapy in HPV16-positive cancers. Here immunoSEQ multiplex PCR was the method, and the copy in TCRdb shows in-frame clones only, minus some. The sample has 30,000 to 40,000 clones, roughly 90% seen once. The sample consisted of blood, taken from a patient who underwent chemoradiotherapy. The receptors shown here come from a human donor with HPV-associated anogenital cancer.

The genes are TRBV5-6 and TRBJ1-3; D not certain. Germline-derived CDR1 and CDR2 are SGHDT and YYEEEE. The ends were cut back, 0 bases at V and 0 bases at J, with 10 bases in the middle. The CDR3 totals 16 residues. The CDR3 protein is CASSLVRGSSGNTIYF. CDR3 nucleotides: TGTGCCAGCAGCTTGGTACGCGGAAGCTCTGGAAACACCATATATTTT.

The gene calls are TRBV6-5 and TRBJ1-6; D gene ambiguous. The V and J ends lost 6 bases and 6 bases respectively, with 9 bases between them. CDR3 size: 13 residues. CDR1 MNHEY and CDR2 SVGAGI come from the germline V gene. CDR3 loop: CASSHAANSPLHF. The CDR3, as DNA: TGTGCCAGCAGCCACGCTGCTAATTCACCCCTCCACTTT.

The chain links TRBV11-2 to TRBJ1-2; TRBD1 is a possible D gene (6 bases). V shed 5 bases and J shed 1 base, with 11 bases lying between them. The CDR3 is made up of 14 amino acids. Germline V gives CDR1 SGHAT, CDR2 FQNNGV. CDR3 residues: CASSRRTVNYGYTF. CDR3 in DNA: TGTGCCAGCAGCCGACGGACAGTTAACTATGGCTACACCTTC.

The chain employs TRBV28 and TRBJ1-2, with D possibly matching TRBD1 (5 bases). Germline-derived CDR1 and CDR2 are MDHEN and SYDVKM. The CDR3 sequence is 15 residues long. Trimming removed 6 bases from V and 7 bases from J, with 21 bases in between. CDR3 nucleotides: TGTGCCAGCAGCCGATTAGTGGGGGAAGAGGCTGGCTACACCTTC. Translation gives CASSRLVGEEAGYTF.

The chain recombines TRBV18 with TRBJ2-5; no definite D call. CDR1 and CDR2 from the germline V gene are KGHSH and LQKENI. The CDR3 has 13 amino acids. V lost 3 bases and J lost 1, with 6 bases in between. DNA of the CDR3: TGTGCCAGCTCACCGACACTCCAAGAGACCCAGTACTTC. It is translated as CASSPTLQETQYF.

CDR3 protein: CSGGTGWVESDTQYF. The CDR3 DNA is TGCAGCGGGGGGACAGGGTGGGTAGAGTCAGATACGCAGTATTTT. The rearrangement uses TRBV29-1 and TRBJ2-3; TRBD1 matches at 9 bases. Trimming cost V 7 bases and J 4 bases; bases outside gene matches: 12. From germline, CDR1 is SQVTM and CDR2 ANQGSEA. The CDR3 sequence is 15 residues long.

V and J are TRBV7-9 and TRBJ1-1; tentatively, D is TRBD1 (5 bases). The CDR3 totals 15 residues. Trimming removed 3 bases from V and 6 bases from J, with 17 bases in between. From germline, CDR1 is SEHNR and CDR2 FQNEAQ (reference sequence). CDR3 DNA: TGTGCCAGCAGCTTTGAGGGAAGGGACGGCGCTGAAGCTTTCTTT. This translates into CASSFEGRDGAEAFF.

The V and J genes are TRBV11-2 and TRBJ1-6, with 9 positions matching TRBD1. The V gene's germline CDR1 is SGHAT and CDR2 FQNNGV. The CDR3 runs to 19 residues. With V trimmed by 1 base and J by 0 bases, 7 bases remained unmatched. CDR3 sequence reads: CASSLGDRVRGSYNSPLHF. CDR3 sequence (DNA): TGTGCCAGCAGCTTAGGGGACAGGGTCCGTGGCTCCTATAATTCACCCCTCCACTTT.

The chain uses TRBV6-1 and TRBJ2-7, with 9 nucleotides matching TRBD1. Per germline, CDR1 MNHNS and CDR2 SASEGT. The CDR3 covers 16 residues. J lost 1 base, V lost 4 bases, and 8 bases had no gene match. The CDR3 loop is CASSGNADRGSYEQYF. The CDR3 coding sequence is TGTGCCAGCAGTGGAAACGCGGACAGGGGTTCCTACGAGCAGTACTTC.

This clone occurred once. The chain has TRBV19 and TRBJ1-1; TRBD1 agrees at 10 bases. V was clipped by 8 bases and J by 5 bases; unmatched bases: 5. CDR1 and CDR2 (germline): LNHDA, SQIVND (reference sequence). The length of the CDR3 is 13 residues. CDR3 sequence reads: CASGQGVETEAFF. The CDR3 nucleotides are TGTGCCAGTGGACAGGGGGTTGAAACTGAAGCTTTCTTT.

The chain carries TRBV7-2 and TRBJ1-1, with D possibly being TRBD1 (6 bases). The V gene lost 9 bases and the J gene lost 0 bases, with 17 bases spanning the gap. The CDR3 loop spans 15 amino acids. The germline V gene encodes CDR1 SGHTA and CDR2 FQGNSA. In DNA, the CDR3 is TGTGCCAGTACCACGGGGGCTAACTTGAACACTGAAGCTTTCTTT. Translation: CASTTGANLNTEAFF.

This clone was seen a few times. V is TRBV4-3 and J is TRBJ2-5, with no clear D. Per the germline V gene, CDR1 is LGHNA and CDR2 is YSLEER. The CDR3 is 17 amino acids. V shed 0 bases and J shed 2 bases, with 16 bases lying between them. In DNA, the CDR3 is TGCGCCAGCAGCCAAGATTTCCGCTTGGGCCGTCAAGAGACCCAGTACTTC. It translates to CASSQDFRLGRQETQYF.

This sequence joins TRBV7-9 and TRBJ2-1; no clear D gene. The CDR3 runs 13 residues. Germline loops: CDR1 SEHNR, CDR2 FQNEAQ (reference sequence). Between the trimmed V and J ends, which lost 1 base and 5 bases, there was a span of 6 bases. CDR3 in amino acids: CASSLEQHNEQFF. CDR3 DNA: TGTGCCAGCAGCTTAGAACAGCACAATGAGCAGTTCTTC.

The sample holds one count of this clone. This chain uses TRBV9 with TRBJ1-2; D gene ambiguous. The germline V and J ends were trimmed by 0 bases and 6 bases, with 9 bases remaining between them. The germline gives CDR1 SGDLS, CDR2 YYNGEE. The CDR3 totals 13 residues. CDR3 protein: CASSVGPGDGYTF. In DNA, the CDR3 is TGTGCCAGCAGCGTAGGGCCAGGCGATGGCTACACCTTC.

The rearrangement links TRBV9 to TRBJ1-2; no firm D call. Germline V gene data show CDR1 as SGDLS and CDR2 as YYNGEE. The germline V and J ends were trimmed by 3 bases and 7 bases, with 4 bases remaining between them. This CDR3 spans 10 amino acids. The CDR3 DNA follows: TGTGCCAGCAGCGGAAGTGGCTACACCTTC. The encoded protein is CASSGSGYTF.